This is a list of T cell receptor beta chains from one sample in a study of blood T cell dynamics during melanoma immunotherapy. TCRdb keeps only in-frame clones here, not all; method: immunoSEQ multiplex PCR. This sample carries about 8,000 clones, roughly 80% of them seen once, and the ten largest clones take roughly 14%. The sequencing used blood, collected from a patient treated with checkpoint blockade. These receptors were taken from a human donor with melanoma. Each CDR3 is given without its conserved first and last residue. A D gene is named only where the DNA matches it firmly.

j_call d_call v_call cdr3_aa
TRBJ1-4 NA TRBV7-9 ASSLAGRGSEKLF
TRBJ2-1 TRBD1 TRBV7-8 ASSKGQGREQF
TRBJ2-3 NA TRBV7-3 ASSLTGYPPGDTQY
TRBJ2-4 NA TRBV28 ASSLSLSNIQY
TRBJ1-5 TRBD1 TRBV28 ASSSRQGGQPQH
TRBJ2-5 NA TRBV11-2 ASSFSYSQETQY
TRBJ2-6 NA TRBV10-3 AISEKGDGANVLT
TRBJ2-1 NA TRBV30 AWRTERDEQF
TRBJ1-5 NA TRBV28 ASSPGVGGNQPQH
TRBJ1-1 NA TRBV27 ASSLSTALPAF
TRBJ1-4 TRBD1 TRBV4-1 ASSLGQGAGTNEKLF
TRBJ2-3 TRBD2 TRBV6-4 ASSDSGGGAADTQY
TRBJ2-7 NA TRBV6-6 ASSLEFGGAHEQY
TRBJ1-2 NA TRBV6-6 ASSYSVSDYGYT
TRBJ2-2 TRBD2 TRBV14 ASSQVHGGASGELF
TRBJ1-1 NA TRBV5-6 ASSLGGRMNTEAF
TRBJ2-1 TRBD2 TRBV5-1 ASSFGGAYNEQF
TRBJ2-7 TRBD1 TRBV2 ATSGQPTYEQY
TRBJ1-5 NA TRBV5-5 ASSLGGQVVPQH
TRBJ2-7 TRBD2 TRBV19 ASSTRLAGGIYYEQY
TRBJ2-7 NA TRBV7-9 ASSPPGHLYEQY
TRBJ2-3 TRBD2 TRBV7-9 ASSSPRDYQGVTDTQY
TRBJ1-5 NA TRBV28 ASVPVGLGPQH
TRBJ2-3 TRBD2 TRBV29-1 SVVLAGGIDTQY
TRBJ1-5 NA TRBV2 ASSEGGSRPQH
TRBJ1-1 TRBD1 TRBV10-3 AISGQGNTEAF
TRBJ1-1 NA TRBV11-3 ASSFLGPMNTEAF
TRBJ1-5 NA TRBV19 ASSIHEGPQH
TRBJ1-6 TRBD1 TRBV28 ASSETDRPNSPLH
TRBJ2-5 TRBD1 TRBV19 ARTEKGQGKETQY
TRBJ2-7 NA TRBV5-1 ASSYNGAYEQY
TRBJ1-1 TRBD1 TRBV7-8 ASSQRQGGMNTEAF
TRBJ2-3 NA TRBV18 ASSEDTDTQY
TRBJ2-5 NA TRBV7-9 ASSPFGGAVETQY
TRBJ1-6 NA TRBV2 ASSEWGSGSPLH
TRBJ1-6 NA TRBV2 AFSSPDSPLH
TRBJ1-2 NA TRBV18 ASSSQGANYGYT
TRBJ2-5 NA TRBV11-2 ASSSRGWNTQETQY
TRBJ1-3 TRBD1 TRBV5-1 ASSTGTAGNTIY
TRBJ2-1 TRBD1 TRBV29-1 SVSRDRALQF
TRBJ2-3 TRBD2 TRBV7-1 ASSFDAGGVDTQY
TRBJ2-7 TRBD2 TRBV6-1 ASSEEGGTPTYEQY
TRBJ2-7 NA TRBV6-5 ASSSIGSGFGEQY
TRBJ1-2 TRBD1 TRBV5-5 ASSLEQGAVYGYT
TRBJ1-3 TRBD1 TRBV5-1 ARRTGNHYENTIY
TRBJ2-7 TRBD2 TRBV7-6 ASSLGASGYEQY
TRBJ2-7 TRBD2 TRBV7-2 ASSLVSRSGGFYEQY
TRBJ2-7 NA TRBV5-8 ASSLAVEQY
TRBJ2-1 NA TRBV5-8 ASSLSGTSYNEQF